These T cell receptor beta chains were read from a single sample in a study of T-cell memory formation after mild COVID-19. TCRdb independently ran MiXCR on the 5' RACE reads; one entry per CDR3 protein. The sample includes 100,000 to 150,000 distinct CDR3 sequences, roughly 6.2% of them seen just once. Sequencing input: PBMCs or a T cell subset sorted from them (not recorded which). The receptors come from an adult woman who had mild COVID-19 (a few samples of this study predate the infection). Cell type and time point are not known. The CDR3 runs from the conserved cysteine through the conserved F or W. A D gene is named only where the DNA matches it firmly. Not every row has a clone size; where given, it reads once, few, many or a size class.

DNA: TGTGCCAGCAGCGCTAGCGGGAGTTACAATGAGCAGTTCTTC; CDR3: CASSASGSYNEQFF; D: TRBD2; size: NA; V: TRBV12-3/TRBV12-4; J: TRBJ2-1
DNA: TGTGCCAGCAGCTTACGGCAGATCCAAGAGACCCAGTACTTC; CDR3: CASSLRQIQETQYF; D: NA; size: NA; V: TRBV7-2; J: TRBJ2-5
DNA: TGCAGCGCCATCGGGGGGACAGGGAAATTAAAGACCCAGTACTTC; CDR3: CSAIGGTGKLKTQYF; D: TRBD1; size: few; V: TRBV29-1; J: TRBJ2-5
DNA: TGTGCCATCAGTGAATTCGTAGGGTCCTCCTACGAGCAGTACTTC; CDR3: CAISEFVGSSYEQYF; D: NA; size: few; V: TRBV10-3; J: TRBJ2-7
DNA: TGTGCCAGCAGTTATCAGGGACTGCAAAATCAGCCCCAGCATTTT; CDR3: CASSYQGLQNQPQHF; D: NA; size: few; V: TRBV6-2/TRBV6-3; J: TRBJ1-5
DNA: TGTGCCAGCAGTTTCCCTGGGACAGGCACCTACGAGCAGTACTTC; CDR3: CASSFPGTGTYEQYF; D: TRBD1; size: few; V: TRBV12-3/TRBV12-4; J: TRBJ2-7
DNA: TGTGCCAGCAGCAAAGAACGGGGCCAAGAGACCCAGTACTTC; CDR3: CASSKERGQETQYF; D: NA; size: few; V: TRBV21-1; J: TRBJ2-5
DNA: TGTGCCACCAGCCCTTCGGGGACTAGCGGGGGAAATACGCAGTATTTT; CDR3: CATSPSGTSGGNTQYF; D: TRBD2; size: few; V: TRBV15; J: TRBJ2-3
DNA: TGTGCCAGCAGCTTAGCGTCCTATGGCTACACCTTC; CDR3: CASSLASYGYTF; D: NA; size: many; V: TRBV7-9; J: TRBJ1-2
DNA: TGCAGCGTTGAAGATCCGGGGTCTTACTATGGCCACACCTTC; CDR3: CSVEDPGSYYGHTF; D: NA; size: NA; V: TRBV29-1; J: TRBJ1-2
DNA: TGTGCCAGCAGCTTTAGAGGAATAGGCTCCTACAATGAGCAGTTCTTC; CDR3: CASSFRGIGSYNEQFF; D: NA; size: many; V: TRBV7-2; J: TRBJ2-1
DNA: TGTGCCTGGGCTTCCAATGTCGGGGAGCTGTTTTTT; CDR3: CAWASNVGELFF; D: NA; size: few; V: TRBV30; J: TRBJ2-2
DNA: TGTGCCAGCTTATTGGGCAACTCCTATAATTCACCCCTCCACTTT; CDR3: CASLLGNSYNSPLHF; D: NA; size: few; V: TRBV2; J: TRBJ1-6
DNA: TGTGCCAGAAGGGCTGGAGGGGGCTCCTATAATTCACCCCTCCACTTT; CDR3: CARRAGGGSYNSPLHF; D: NA; size: NA; V: TRBV14; J: TRBJ1-6
DNA: TGTGCCAGCAGCCCCTGGGGGGCGGGGGGCAGGAATGAGCAGTTCTTC; CDR3: CASSPWGAGGRNEQFF; D: TRBD2; size: NA; V: TRBV7-3; J: TRBJ2-1
DNA: TGTGCCAGCAGCTTAGCGGGGGCGAGAGAGCAGTACTTC; CDR3: CASSLAGAREQYF; D: NA; size: many; V: TRBV7-9; J: TRBJ2-7
DNA: TGCGCCAGCACCCAAGGGGATTCACCCCTCCACTTT; CDR3: CASTQGDSPLHF; D: NA; size: NA; V: TRBV4-1; J: TRBJ1-6
DNA: TGCGCCAGCAGCCTGGAGCCCAGGGTGGATACGCAGTATTTT; CDR3: CASSLEPRVDTQYF; D: NA; size: many; V: TRBV4-1; J: TRBJ2-3
DNA: TGTGCCACCCGGAGCCTCTCTGGGGCCAACGTCCTGACTTTC; CDR3: CATRSLSGANVLTF; D: NA; size: NA; V: TRBV15; J: TRBJ2-6
DNA: TGCGCCAGCAGTTACGACAGGAACACTGAAGCTTTCTTT; CDR3: CASSYDRNTEAFF; D: NA; size: NA; V: TRBV5-1; J: TRBJ1-1
DNA: TGCAGCGCTTACAAGGACAGCCTAACGCAGTATTTT; CDR3: CSAYKDSLTQYF; D: NA; size: many; V: TRBV29-1; J: TRBJ2-3
DNA: TGCAGTGCTAGGATGGCTAGCGGTAAGGACGAGCAGTACTTC; CDR3: CSARMASGKDEQYF; D: TRBD2; size: few; V: TRBV20-1; J: TRBJ2-7
DNA: TGTGCCGGACGGACTAGCGGGGATTACGAGCAGTACTTC; CDR3: CAGRTSGDYEQYF; D: TRBD2; size: NA; V: TRBV6-2/TRBV6-3; J: TRBJ2-7
DNA: TGCAGCGTTGCCAGGGTTAGCCTCACAGATACGCAGTATTTT; CDR3: CSVARVSLTDTQYF; D: NA; size: few; V: TRBV29-1; J: TRBJ2-3
DNA: TGTGCCAGTAGGAAAGGTGGGGGCCTCACAGATACGCAGTATTTT; CDR3: CASRKGGGLTDTQYF; D: NA; size: NA; V: TRBV3-1; J: TRBJ2-3
DNA: TGTGCCAGCAGCTTGGGTGTCCCCATTCAGTACTTC; CDR3: CASSLGVPIQYF; D: NA; size: few; V: TRBV5-5; J: TRBJ2-4
DNA: TGTGCCAGCACCCGGACTAGCGGGGTCTCCTACGAGCAGTACTTC; CDR3: CASTRTSGVSYEQYF; D: TRBD2; size: NA; V: TRBV6-2/TRBV6-3; J: TRBJ2-7
DNA: TGCAGTGGCAAACTCGGGAGTCTTAACACTGAAGCTTTCTTT; CDR3: CSGKLGSLNTEAFF; D: NA; size: few; V: TRBV20-1; J: TRBJ1-1
DNA: TGTGCCAGCAGTAGAATGGGGACGTTTGTCCCCGGGGAGCTGTTTTTT; CDR3: CASSRMGTFVPGELFF; D: NA; size: many; V: TRBV12-3/TRBV12-4; J: TRBJ2-2
DNA: TGTGCCAGCAGCCAAGATCCTAGCGGGAGCTTAAACGAGCAGTACTTC; CDR3: CASSQDPSGSLNEQYF; D: TRBD2; size: NA; V: TRBV4-2; J: TRBJ2-7
DNA: TGCGCCAGCAGTCAGCGGGGGTCAACGGAGACCCAGTACTTC; CDR3: CASSQRGSTETQYF; D: TRBD2; size: NA; V: TRBV5-1; J: TRBJ2-5
DNA: TGCAGCGTTGAGGGACAGGGGCACCTCCACTTT; CDR3: CSVEGQGHLHF; D: TRBD1; size: medium-sized; V: TRBV29-1; J: TRBJ1-6
DNA: TGCGCCAGCAGCTTATCAGGGGACAATCAGCCCCAGCATTTT; CDR3: CASSLSGDNQPQHF; D: NA; size: NA; V: TRBV5-1; J: TRBJ1-5
DNA: TGTGCCACCAGTGATACCAGACAGGTTACAGATACGCAGTATTTT; CDR3: CATSDTRQVTDTQYF; D: NA; size: NA; V: TRBV24-1; J: TRBJ2-3
DNA: TGTGCCAGCAGCTTAGAACCCGGGACAGCTAACTATGGCTACACCTTC; CDR3: CASSLEPGTANYGYTF; D: TRBD1; size: NA; V: TRBV11-2; J: TRBJ1-2
DNA: TGTGCCAGCAGCCAACAGGGGTTTTCAGGTGGCTACACCTTC; CDR3: CASSQQGFSGGYTF; D: NA; size: few; V: TRBV3-1; J: TRBJ1-2
DNA: TGTGCCAGCAGCCAGGGACGGATTCACGAGTTCTTC; CDR3: CASSQGRIHEFF; D: NA; size: few; V: TRBV14; J: TRBJ2-1
DNA: TGCGCCAGCAGCTTACCGGTAGCGGCATCGAACACAGATACGCAGTATTTT; CDR3: CASSLPVAASNTDTQYF; D: NA; size: NA; V: TRBV5-1; J: TRBJ2-3
DNA: TGTGCCAGCAGCTTAGATTCTGCCAGGGTCTATGGCTACACCTTC; CDR3: CASSLDSARVYGYTF; D: NA; size: NA; V: TRBV11-2; J: TRBJ1-2
DNA: TGTGCCAGCAGTTTGAGGAGCGGGCCTAGCACAGATACGCAGTATTTT; CDR3: CASSLRSGPSTDTQYF; D: NA; size: NA; V: TRBV12-3/TRBV12-4; J: TRBJ2-3
DNA: TGTGCCAGTAGTATAGAGGCTCGAGAAAGGGACTACGAGCAGTACTTC; CDR3: CASSIEARERDYEQYF; D: NA; size: many; V: TRBV19; J: TRBJ2-7
DNA: TGCAGTGCTGACCGGGACAGCGGGGACGAGCAGTACTTC; CDR3: CSADRDSGDEQYF; D: NA; size: NA; V: TRBV20-1; J: TRBJ2-7
DNA: TGTGCCATCATGTGGGGACGCGGGCTAGCCAAAAACATTCAGTACTTC; CDR3: CAIMWGRGLAKNIQYF; D: NA; size: many; V: TRBV10-3; J: TRBJ2-4
DNA: TGTGCCAGCAGTCTCCTGACCTATGGCTACACCTTC; CDR3: CASSLLTYGYTF; D: NA; size: once; V: TRBV12-3/TRBV12-4; J: TRBJ1-2
DNA: TGTGCCAGCTTTTCTCAAGGGGATGGCTACACCTTC; CDR3: CASFSQGDGYTF; D: NA; size: few; V: TRBV3-1; J: TRBJ1-2
DNA: TGTGCCAGCAGTTCCAGCAGGACCCGGACGCAGTATTTT; CDR3: CASSSSRTRTQYF; D: NA; size: NA; V: TRBV6-2/TRBV6-3; J: TRBJ2-3
DNA: TGTGCCAGCAGCGTAGCGGTAGCGGGAGGATATGGGAACAATGAGCAGTTCTTC; CDR3: CASSVAVAGGYGNNEQFF; D: TRBD2; size: NA; V: TRBV9; J: TRBJ2-1
DNA: TGTGCCAGCAGGACGCTAGCGGGGGGGGAGAACACCGGGGAGCTGTTTTTT; CDR3: CASRTLAGGENTGELFF; D: TRBD2; size: few; V: TRBV6-6; J: TRBJ2-2
DNA: TGTGCCAGCAGCTTAGTTGGGGGAGTTGGTAACTCCTACAATGAGCAGTTCTTC; CDR3: CASSLVGGVGNSYNEQFF; D: NA; size: NA; V: TRBV7-2; J: TRBJ2-1
DNA: TGTGCCAGCAGCCAAGGAGGGTCCGGCTACACCTTC; CDR3: CASSQGGSGYTF; D: NA; size: NA; V: TRBV3-1; J: TRBJ1-2
DNA: TGTGCCACCACGGACAGTCACACCGGGGAGCTGTTTTTT; CDR3: CATTDSHTGELFF; D: NA; size: few; V: TRBV24-1; J: TRBJ2-2
DNA: TGTGCCAGCAGTTTTGCGGGGGGAAATACGCAGTATTTT; CDR3: CASSFAGGNTQYF; D: TRBD2; size: few; V: TRBV12-3/TRBV12-4; J: TRBJ2-3
DNA: TGTGCCATCGGCCGCCAAGAGACCCAGTACTTC; CDR3: CAIGRQETQYF; D: NA; size: NA; V: TRBV10-3; J: TRBJ2-5
DNA: TGTGCCAGCAGCACCCAGGGGGCACTCTCCTACGAGCAGTACTTC; CDR3: CASSTQGALSYEQYF; D: TRBD1; size: many; V: TRBV7-9; J: TRBJ2-7